Listed here is a single T cell receptor (beta chain). Its antigen is not identified. PCR employed 60 Vbeta and 13 Jbeta primers. Some clones are missing from TCRdb's copy, which holds only in-frame ones; the method was immunoSEQ multiplex PCR. The sample holds 100,000 to 150,000 clones, approximately 80% seen once. These data come from a study of cytomegalovirus exposure and HLA in healthy donors. Findings of the study overall: What a later analysis reportedly showed was that an Asian-associated ancestry cluster had fewer N-insertions than the roughly 670-donor mean. Analysis was performed later, and it showed HLA-associated TCR beta chains to be more clonally expanded than equally common others.

The V end was cut by 4 bases, the J end by 4 bases, with 14 bases between. This CDR3 is built from 14 residues. From germline, CDR1 is SEHNR and CDR2 FQNEAQ (reference sequence). This TCR was sampled from a female donor in good health and CMV-seronegative. Material for sequencing was PBMCs. V and J are TRBV7-9 and TRBJ2-7, with D possibly TRBD1 on 6 matching bases. CDR3 loop: CASSYGQTWYEQYF. In DNA, the CDR3 is TGTGCCAGCAGCTACGGACAGACATGGTACGAGCAGTACTTC.